Below, one TCR beta chain is given with its context. What it recognizes is unknown. CDR3 length: 16 residues. V shed 3 bases and J shed 2 bases, with 14 bases lying between them. Germline V gene data show CDR1 as SGHTA and CDR2 as FQGNSA. The entry originates in a study of post-analysis software for immune sequencing data. Overall study context: Progressive-relapsing, secondary progressive and relapsing-remitting multiple sclerosis were among the disease courses included.

Points from the study as a whole: Strong same-batch co-clustering of samples appeared with F measure clustering. Comparison of patients with controls showed 5 or 6 TRBV segments more frequent in patients, TRBV5-6, TRBV5-1 and TRBV20-1 among them. Among multiple sclerosis patients, normalized Chao1 diversity was significantly below that of controls.

Unique molecular identifiers had been added to the TCR beta cDNA libraries. Input amounts of 1 to 10 million T cells were used. These gave some 500,000 cDNA molecules, so each molecule approximated one T cell. A single record per CDR3 protein comes from TCRdb applying MiXCR to the PCR reads. The profile shows hundreds of thousands of distinct CDR3 sequences, 44% of them singletons. This clonotype was sampled from a girl aged 10-17 years with multiple sclerosis. Material: blood. The genes are TRBV7-2 and TRBJ2-1, with a tentative D call TRBD1 (6 bases). CDR3 protein: CASSLAGTSPYNEQFF. CDR3 in DNA: TGTGCCAGCAGCTTGGCCGGGACAAGCCCCTACAATGAGCAGTTCTTC.